These 32 T cell receptor beta chains were all obtained from the same sample, sequenced in a study of blood T cells in healthy people across ages (dated by TCRdb to 2015 to 2017). The library relied on 5' RACE. Sequencing instrument: Illumina HiSeq 2500. A second PCR of about 6 to 11 cycles was run with a J-beta primer mix and a sample-barcoded 5' primer. Clones were called with MiXCR by TCRdb after fastp trimmed the public reads at Q25, and only in-frame beta chains were retained. Every distinct CDR3 protein forms one entry, paired with its most common genes and DNA. The sample table lists 800,000 to 950,000 distinct CDR3 sequences, roughly 28% of them with a count of one. Roughly 10% of the sample is taken by the ten largest. The sample was also linked to a second study, of T cells of mothers and their children.

Source material: blood. The receptors here all came from a woman aged 40-49 years in good health.

Notes on this clonotype: One junction end does not reproduce the germline sequence, and a read error may be involved. The chain employs TRBV19 and TRBJ2-5; TRBD2 matches 9 bases. Germline V lookup: CDR1 LNHDA, CDR2 SQIVND (reference sequence). The CDR3 is 15 residues long. The CDR3 region is CVSSIRAGGLETQYF. Written as DNA, the CDR3 is TGTGTCAGTAGTATCAGGGCGGGGGGGCTTGAGACCCAGTACTTC. Together with reference TRBV19 and TRBJ2-5, the CDR3 gives the full variable domain: DGGITQSPKYLFRKEGQNVTLSCEQNLNHDAMYWYRQDPGQGLRLIYYSQIVNDFQKGDIAEGYSVSREKKESFPLTVTSAQKNPTAFYLCVSSIRAGGLETQYFGPGTRLLVL.

This clonotype was detected a few times. The chain is built from TRBV20-1 and TRBJ1-1; D remains ambiguous. The germline V gene encodes CDR1 DFQATT and CDR2 SNEGSKA (reference sequence). V was shortened by 3 bases and J by 4 bases, with 9 bases between the two germline ends. There are 12 residues in the CDR3. Here the CDR3 reads CSASLRVTEAFF. In nucleotides, the CDR3 is TGCAGTGCTAGTCTCCGGGTCACTGAAGCTTTCTTT.

This clonotype has a count of ten or more. The chain joins TRBV6-1 to TRBJ2-3; D is perhaps TRBD1 or TRBD2 (6 bases each). Germline V gene sequence: CDR1 MNHNS, CDR2 SASEGT. The V gene lost 4 bases and the J gene lost 6 bases, with 11 bases spanning the gap. The CDR3 contains 13 residues. The CDR3 DNA follows: TGTGCCAGCAGTGTTAGGGGGGCGGATACGCAGTATTTT. It codes for CASSVRGADTQYF.

This clonotype was seen ten or more times. Germline is not matched at one junction end, which may reflect a read error. This chain links TRBV12-3 or TRBV12-4 with TRBJ1-2, with 10 bases identical to TRBD1. This CDR3 spans 14 amino acids. In DNA, the CDR3 is TGCGCCAGCAGCTTGGGACAGGGGCCCTATGGCTACACCTTC. Translation gives CASSLGQGPYGYTF.

The chain employs TRBV2 and TRBJ1-2, with 8 bases identical to TRBD1. V lost 8 bases, J lost 3 bases, and 5 bases stayed unmatched. Germline lookup yields CDR1 SNHLY and CDR2 FYNNEI. The CDR3 extends over 13 amino acids. CDR3 sequence reads: CASATGVDYGYTF. CDR3 DNA sequence: TGTGCCAGCGCGACAGGGGTAGACTATGGCTACACCTTC.

The chain employs TRBV4-1 and TRBJ1-5; D uncertain. CDR1 is MGHRA, CDR2 YSYEKL, per germline. The length of the CDR3 is 18 residues. The V end was cut by 2 bases, the J end by 0 bases, with 17 bases between. The CDR3: CASSQRLGQAGSNQPQHF. As DNA, the CDR3 is TGCGCCAGCAGCCAACGGCTTGGGCAGGCCGGTAGCAATCAGCCCCAGCATTTT.

V is TRBV4-2 and J is TRBJ1-6; 9 bases fit TRBD1. The CDR3 length is 15 residues. The germline CDR1 and CDR2 sequences are LGHNA and YNFKEQ. The V segment lost 3 bases and the J segment 7 bases; nucleotides outside the gene matches: 4. DNA for the CDR3: TGTGCCAGCAGCCAGGACGGACAGGGGAATTCACCCCTCCACTTT. It is translated as CASSQDGQGNSPLHF.

The J gene is TRBJ1-5, the V gene TRBV2, with D maybe TRBD1 (5 bases). Germline values: CDR1 SNHLY, CDR2 FYNNEI. V gave up 4 bases and J gave up 3 bases, with 22 bases separating them. The CDR3 has 18 residues. This chain's CDR3 is CASSVPTGTAMINQPQHF. The CDR3 coding sequence is TGTGCCAGCAGTGTCCCGACCGGGACGGCGATGATCAATCAGCCCCAGCATTTT.

The gene calls are TRBV7-8 and TRBJ1-5; D is unclear. This CDR3 contains 17 residues. Looked up from germline, CDR1 is SGHVS and CDR2 is FQNEAQ. V lost 0 bases to trimming and J lost 0 bases, with 12 bases between them. The CDR3 sequence is CASSLARRDYSNQPQHF. The DNA for the CDR3 is TGTGCCAGCAGCTTAGCGCGTCGAGATTATAGCAATCAGCCCCAGCATTTT.

This chain joins TRBV7-2 and TRBJ2-1, with a tentative D call TRBD1 (6 bases). Trimming pared 2 bases from V and 3 bases from J, leaving 11 bases between. CDR3 length equals 15 residues. Germline V gene data show CDR1 as SGHTA and CDR2 as FQGNSA. DNA of the CDR3: TGTGCCAGCAGCTTATTCAGGGGCGTCTACAATGAGCAGTTCTTC. Translated, it gives CASSLFRGVYNEQFF.

V usage is TRBV5-1 and J usage is TRBJ2-5, with 9 bases identical to TRBD2. The DNA end lines up better with TRBJ2-7; the J call may be wrong. In germline, CDR1 is SGHRS, CDR2 YFSETQ. This CDR3 spans 15 amino acids. Written as DNA, the CDR3 is TGCGCCAGCAGCCCTCTAGCGGGGCCCCCCTACGAGCAGTACTTC. It yields the protein CASSPLAGPPYEQYF.

This clonotype was seen many times. The chain uses TRBV5-1 and TRBJ2-7; D might be TRBD2 (7 bases). This CDR3 comprises 15 residues. Germline values: CDR1 SGHRS, CDR2 YFSETQ. Trimming took off 1 base at V and 3 bases at J, with 14 bases between the two ends. CDR3 sequence: CASSLLSGEGYEQYF. The CDR3 DNA is TGCGCCAGCAGCTTGTTGTCAGGGGAGGGCTACGAGCAGTACTTC.

The rearrangement uses TRBV7-2 and TRBJ2-7, with D perhaps matching TRBD1 (6 bases). CDR3 length: 16 residues. The germline CDR1 and CDR2 sequences are SGHTA and FQGNSA. V lost 2 bases and J 4 bases, leaving 18 bases between the germline ends. This CDR3 reads CASSLRKGDRGYEQYF. The CDR3 DNA follows: TGTGCCAGCAGCTTACGGAAGGGGGATCGTGGGTACGAGCAGTACTTC.

This chain joins TRBV29-1 and TRBJ2-3; no reliable D call. The CDR3 length is 10 residues. Germline CDR1 SQVTM, CDR2 ANQGSEA. Trimming removed 7 bases from V and 5 bases from J, with 7 bases in between. CDR3 protein: CSAGRDTQYF. CDR3 coding DNA: TGCAGCGCCGGACGAGATACGCAGTATTTT.

This clonotype came up a few times. This chain connects TRBV5-1 to TRBJ1-1, with a possible D match to TRBD1 (5 bases). Deletions cut 4 bases from V and 0 bases from J, with 13 bases between. The CDR3 runs to 15 residues. Looked up from germline, CDR1 is SGHRS and CDR2 is YFSETQ. Written as DNA, the CDR3 is TGCGCCAGCAGCCGGACCGGGGCTTTGAACACTGAAGCTTTCTTT. As protein: CASSRTGALNTEAFF.

This clonotype turned up a few times. The rearrangement uses TRBV12-3 or TRBV12-4 and TRBJ2-3, with a possible D match to TRBD1 (5 bases). V shed 5 bases and J shed 8 bases, with 8 bases lying between them. This CDR3 spans 11 amino acids. The chain's CDR3 is CASSRQGTQYF. The CDR3, as DNA: TGTGCCAGCAGTAGGCAGGGTACGCAGTATTTT.

Ten or more counts support this clonotype. V and J are TRBV6-1 and TRBJ2-7; D not certain. CDR1 and CDR2 from the germline V gene are MNHNS and SASEGT. Trimming removed 7 bases at V and 6 bases at J, with 16 bases between. This CDR3 region has 13 residues. The CDR3 coding sequence is TGTGCCAGCAATATCGTCGACCTCTCCGAGCAGTACTTC. It encodes CASNIVDLSEQYF.

A note on this clonotype: A read error may explain this, as a much larger clone is one base away. This sequence joins TRBV20-1 and TRBJ1-2, with D uncertain. The CDR3 is 13 residues long. The V gene's germline CDR1 is DFQATT and CDR2 SNEGSKA (reference sequence). The CDR3 nucleotides read TGCAATGCTAGGACTGAATCTAACTATGGCTACACCTTC. This encodes CNARTESNYGYTF.

The J gene is TRBJ1-1, the V gene TRBV7-2; a weak D match, TRBD1 (5 bases). Trimming cost V 2 bases and J 5 bases, with 9 bases left between them. Looked up from germline, CDR1 is SGHTA and CDR2 is FQGNSA. The CDR3 is made up of 13 amino acids. In DNA, the CDR3 is TGTGCCAGCAGCTTATATTGGGGGACTGAAGCTTTCTTT. Amino acid sequence: CASSLYWGTEAFF.

This clonotype was picked up a small number of times. This rearrangement joins TRBV2 to TRBJ1-2, with D uncertain. The V end lost 6 bases, the J end lost 0 bases, and 14 bases lay between the germline ends. Per the germline V gene, CDR1 is SNHLY and CDR2 is FYNNEI. This CDR3 spans 15 amino acids. CDR3 sequence reads: CASRPDVRPNYGYTF. CDR3 coding DNA: TGTGCCAGCAGACCGGACGTTCGCCCTAACTATGGCTACACCTTC. Together with reference TRBV2 and TRBJ1-2, the CDR3 gives the full variable domain: EPEVTQTPSHQVTQMGQEVILRCVPISNHLYFYWYRQILGQKVEFLVSFYNNEISEKSEIFDDQFSVERPDGSNFTLKIRSTKLEDSAMYFCASRPDVRPNYGYTFGSGTRLTVV.

The chain carries TRBV27 and TRBJ2-4; D is ambiguous. The end of the DNA is better explained by TRBJ2-7, so the J call may be wrong. In germline, CDR1 is MNHEY, CDR2 SMNVEV (reference sequence). The CDR3 has 14 amino acids. This chain's CDR3 is CASRYLVGTYEQYF. In nucleotides, the CDR3 is TGTGCCAGCAGGTACCTAGTGGGGACCTACGAGCAGTACTTC.

This clonotype was picked up a small number of times. The chain recombines TRBV20-1 with TRBJ2-3, with 8 bases lining up with TRBD2. V lost 1 base to trimming and J lost 1 base; unmatched junction nucleotides: 7. The germline V gene has CDR1 DFQATT and CDR2 SNEGSKA (reference sequence). This CDR3 contains 16 residues. CDR3: CSARGPAGARTDTQYF. Written as DNA, the CDR3 is TGCAGTGCTAGAGGACCAGCGGGGGCCCGCACAGATACGCAGTATTTT.

This clonotype was counted between two and nine times. This sequence joins TRBV18 and TRBJ2-2; 7 nucleotides agree with TRBD2. Germline assignment: CDR1 KGHSH and CDR2 LQKENI. CDR3 length: 16 amino acids. Trimming took 3 bases from V and 1 from J; bases not matched to a gene: 5. The CDR3 region is CASSPRLAENTGELFF. For the CDR3, the DNA is TGTGCCAGCTCACCTCGCCTAGCGGAGAACACCGGGGAGCTGTTTTTT.

This clonotype has a count of ten or more. The V call is TRBV3-1, the J call TRBJ2-1; D may be TRBD1 (5 bases). Germline loops: CDR1 LGHDT, CDR2 YNNKEL (reference sequence). The ends were cut back, 2 bases at V and 0 bases at J, with 11 bases in the middle. This CDR3 is 16 amino acids long. This chain's CDR3 is CASSQQGQSSYNEQFF. The CDR3 bases are TGTGCCAGCAGCCAACAAGGACAAAGCTCCTACAATGAGCAGTTCTTC.

Points on this clonotype: A single base separates this from a much larger clone, so it may be a read error. This chain joins TRBV29-1 and TRBJ2-3; 8 bases agree with TRBD1. The germline V gene encodes CDR1 SQVTM and CDR2 ANQGSEA. The CDR3 runs 14 residues. The CDR3 DNA follows: TGCTGCGTTGAGCCCCGGACAGGGAGAGATACGCAGTATTTT. Translating gives CCVEPRTGRDTQYF.

A remark on this clonotype: Germline is not matched at one junction end, which may reflect a read error. The J gene is TRBJ1-2, the V gene TRBV5-6; no clear D gene. The germline V gene has CDR1 SGHDT and CDR2 YYEEEE. This CDR3 comprises 13 residues. This CDR3 is CAGSTRRLYGYTF. In DNA form, the CDR3 reads TGTGCCGGCAGCACCAGACGATTATATGGCTACACCTTC.

This clonotype was seen only a few times. This sequence joins TRBV6-1 and TRBJ1-2; TRBD1 matches at 12 bases. CDR1 is MNHNS and CDR2 is SASEGT in the germline V gene. The trim removed 8 bases at V and 4 bases at J, leaving 17 bases unmatched. This CDR3 region has 18 residues. The CDR3 coding sequence is TGTGCCAGCTTTAAATCCGGGACAGGGGGCGGGTCTGTCTATGGCTACACCTTC. It is translated as CASFKSGTGGGSVYGYTF.

Turning to this clonotype: At one end the junction does not follow the germline gene, possibly because of a read error. The rearrangement uses TRBV5-1 and TRBJ2-7; D is possibly TRBD1 (5 bases). The CDR3 covers 14 residues. The germline gives CDR1 SGHRS, CDR2 YFSETQ. In DNA form, the CDR3 reads TGCGCCAACAGCTTACAGGATAACTCCTACGAGCAGTACTTC. This encodes CANSLQDNSYEQYF.

The V call is TRBV7-2, the J call TRBJ2-1, with 7 bases matching TRBD2. The CDR3 is made up of 13 amino acids. CDR1 SGHTA and CDR2 FQGNSA come from the germline V gene. The V and J ends lost 5 bases and 7 bases, in that order; junction bases with no gene match: 5. The CDR3: CASSPRAGNEQFF. As DNA, the CDR3 is TGTGCCAGCAGCCCTCGAGCGGGGAATGAGCAGTTCTTC.

This clonotype was found a few times. A read error may be the cause here, since a much bigger clone is one base away. V and J are TRBV12-3 or TRBV12-4 and TRBJ1-6; 8 bases fit TRBD1. V dropped 6 bases and J dropped 10; count of bases not matched to a gene: 5. The CDR3 is 13 amino acids. The CDR3 nucleotides read TGTGCCAGCAGGCAGGGGGCGCGGTCACCCCTCCACTTT. It encodes CASRQGARSPLHF.

This rearrangement joins TRBV28 to TRBJ1-1; D might be TRBD1 (5 bases). Trimming stripped 3 bases from V and 0 bases from J, with 11 bases between. CDR3 length: 15 amino acids. The germline CDR1 and CDR2 sequences are MDHEN and SYDVKM. CDR3 amino acids: CASSLGVVMNTEAFF. The DNA of the CDR3 is TGTGCCAGCAGTTTGGGGGTCGTCATGAACACTGAAGCTTTCTTT. The whole variable domain, remainder taken from reference TRBV28 and TRBJ1-1, is DVKVTQSSRYLVKRTGEKVFLECVQDMDHENMFWYRQDPGLGLRLIYFSYDVKMKEKGDIPEGYSVSREKKERFSLILESASTNQTSMYLCASSLGVVMNTEAFFGQGTRLTVV.

The sample holds a few counts of this clonotype. The rearrangement links TRBV11-2 to TRBJ2-5; D gene ambiguous. Germline lookup yields CDR1 SGHAT and CDR2 FQNNGV. This CDR3 comprises 14 residues. Trimming pared 4 bases from V and 5 bases from J, leaving 14 bases between. CDR3 bases: TGTGCCAGCAGCTCCCCCTTGGTACGGGAGACCCAGTACTTC. The encoded protein is CASSSPLVRETQYF.